This entry lists 2 T cell receptor beta chains sequenced from one sample in a study of PD-L1 blockade in urothelial cancer. Time point denoted: pretreatment peripheral blood. Data came from immunoSEQ multiplex PCR; TCRdb stores just in-frame clones and leaves some out. Of some 56,000 clones in the sample, 84% were seen once. The sequences come from PBMCs, collected around atezolizumab (anti-PD-L1) treatment. Receptors were obtained from a man in his fifties with urothelial cancer.

A single count supports this clone. The chain recombines TRBV10-1 with TRBJ2-1, with D unresolved. Trimming removed 0 bases at V and 8 bases at J, with 8 bases between. The germline CDR1 and CDR2 sequences are WNHNN and SYGVQD (reference sequence). The CDR3 extends over 13 amino acids. The CDR3 is CASSESPTDEQFF. CDR3 DNA sequence: TGCGCCAGCAGTGAGTCACCAACGGATGAGCAGTTCTTC.

The rearrangement joins TRBV27 to TRBJ2-2, with D possibly matching TRBD1 (5 bases). This CDR3 region has 16 residues. Looked up from germline, CDR1 is MNHEY and CDR2 is SMNVEV (reference sequence). With 4 bases removed from V and 0 bases from J, the gap between germline ends came to 12 bases. The CDR3 reads CASSSTGKSNTGELFF. The CDR3 nucleotides are TGTGCCAGCAGTTCAACAGGAAAGTCGAACACCGGGGAGCTGTTTTTT.